One T cell receptor (beta chain) is described in this entry. Repertoires were generated with immunoSEQ multiplex PCR, while TCRdb's copy carries only in-frame clones and drops some. This table has around 300,000 clones, around 90% appearing once. The data stem from a study of blood T cell repertoires in COVID-19. Looking at the study overall: COVID-19 samples, acute and convalescent, were from the United States, Italy and Spain.

Participants spanned ages about 18 to 100 years and resided in 20 to 25 US areas. Material for sequencing was PBMCs or T cells enriched from blood (not recorded which). This TCR was recovered from a woman aged 25 to 39 who had recovered from COVID-19.

The CDR3 protein is CASSLQGRQETQYF. The CDR3 DNA reads as TGTGCCAGCAGCTTGCAGGGCAGACAAGAGACCCAGTACTTC. J is TRBJ2-5 and V is TRBV5-4; D is perhaps TRBD1 (5 bases). CDR1 is SGHNT, CDR2 YYREEE, per germline (reference sequence). This CDR3 region has 14 residues. The germline V and J ends were trimmed by 1 base and 2 bases, with 9 bases remaining between them.